The sequence of this TCR beta chain was determined in a study of blood T cell repertoires in COVID-19. The wider study: The cDNA or gDNA used as material had been derived from T cells, B-cell-depleted T cells, or PBMCs.

Authors' processing steps: Amplified reference gene primers provided the basis for estimating nucleated cell counts. Assay: immunoSEQ multiplex PCR; the TCRdb copy retains only in-frame clones and omits some. The V and J calls and clone size come from that table; D and trimming were worked out from the DNA. The sample includes hundreds of thousands of clones, about 88% of them seen just once. Trimming removed 2 bases from V and 2 bases from J; junction bases left unmatched: 7. Germline V gene data show CDR1 as MNHEY and CDR2 as SVGEGT. This CDR3 region has 17 residues. Seattle researchers signed up patients amid active infection and tracked them longitudinally.

The chain recombines TRBV6-2 or TRBV6-3 with TRBJ2-3, with 10 bases fitting TRBD2. This receptor was identified in an older woman with COVID-19, enrolled during active disease. Sequencing was carried out using peripheral blood. The CDR3 sequence is CASSYRIAGGDTDTQYF. The CDR3 nucleotides are TGTGCCAGCAGTTACCGGATAGCGGGGGGTGACACAGATACGCAGTATTTT.